The rows below give T cell receptor beta chains drawn from one sample of a study of Graves' ophthalmopathy and Graves' hyperthyroidism. TCRdb re-called the multiplex PCR reads with MiXCR, one entry per CDR3 protein. The sample carries about 600,000 distinct CDR3 sequences, 35% to 45% recorded once. Sequencing was performed on peripheral blood or thyroid tissue (not recorded which). The source of these receptors is an adult man with Graves' hyperthyroidism. Each CDR3 is given with its conserved first and last residue. Each record gives: CDR3 DNA, CDR3 protein, J gene, D gene, clone size, V gene. D genes are given only for firm matches. Some rows have no size entry. The others give once, few or many, or a class for an expanded clone.

DNA: TGCAGCGTTGAAGCGCGATCTAGCGGGTGGGCCAACCAAGAGACCCAGTACTTC
CDR3: CSVEARSSGWANQETQYF
J: TRBJ2-5
D: TRBD2
size: -
V: TRBV29-1

DNA: TGTGCCAGCAGCTCTCTCCCGGGGGGTGAGCAGTTCTTC
CDR3: CASSSLPGGEQFF
J: TRBJ2-1
D: TRBD2
size: few
V: TRBV7-3

DNA: TGTGCCAGCAGAAACATGGCCGGGAGAGCCTACGAGCAGTACTTC
CDR3: CASRNMAGRAYEQYF
J: TRBJ2-7
D: -
size: many
V: TRBV2

DNA: TGTGCCACCAGTGATCCTAGCGGGAGGGGCGGCGAGACCCAGTACTTC
CDR3: CATSDPSGRGGETQYF
J: TRBJ2-5
D: TRBD2
size: many
V: TRBV24-1

DNA: TGTGCCATCAGTGAGTCGGGGAGCTCCTATAATTCACCCCTCCACTTT
CDR3: CAISESGSSYNSPLHF
J: TRBJ1-6
D: -
size: -
V: TRBV10-3

DNA: TGTGCCAGCAGCCTGAGGGATATAAACTCCTACGAGCAGTACTTC
CDR3: CASSLRDINSYEQYF
J: TRBJ2-7
D: -
size: -
V: TRBV7-2

DNA: TGTGCCAGTAGAAAAACCGCCAGGGTGAACACCGGGGAGCTGTTTTTT
CDR3: CASRKTARVNTGELFF
J: TRBJ2-2
D: -
size: few
V: TRBV19

DNA: TGTGCCAGCAGCCAAGAGCACGCGGAGCTGTTTTTT
CDR3: CASSQEHAELFF
J: TRBJ2-2
D: -
size: many
V: TRBV14

DNA: TGCAGCGTCCGAACCGGGGGCTCCTACGAGCAGTACTTC
CDR3: CSVRTGGSYEQYF
J: TRBJ2-7
D: -
size: many
V: TRBV29-1

DNA: TGTGCCAGCAGTGCTAGTGGTGGAGGGTCCTCTGGGGCCAACGTCCTGACTTTC
CDR3: CASSASGGGSSGANVLTF
J: TRBJ2-6
D: -
size: -
V: TRBV12-3/TRBV12-4

DNA: TGTGCCAGCAGCATCTCAGGGCGAGGCTACACCTTC
CDR3: CASSISGRGYTF
J: TRBJ1-2
D: -
size: many
V: TRBV5-5

DNA: TGTGCCATCAGTGACCCAGGGGCCGACTCCGGGTACAATGAGCAGTTCTTC
CDR3: CAISDPGADSGYNEQFF
J: TRBJ2-1
D: -
size: -
V: TRBV12-3/TRBV12-4

DNA: TGTGCCAGCAGCCAGGGAGGTCAGTACGAGCAGTACTTC
CDR3: CASSQGGQYEQYF
J: TRBJ2-7
D: -
size: many
V: TRBV7-6

DNA: TGCAGCGTGGGACAGGCCGTCGGGCCCCAGTACTTC
CDR3: CSVGQAVGPQYF
J: TRBJ2-5
D: TRBD1
size: few
V: TRBV29-1

DNA: TGTGCCAGCAGCTTCAGAACTTCGGACAACAGAAACTATGGCTACACCTTC
CDR3: CASSFRTSDNRNYGYTF
J: TRBJ1-2
D: -
size: many
V: TRBV7-3

DNA: TGTGCCAGCAGCGCGGGAGTCTACGAGCAGTACTTC
CDR3: CASSAGVYEQYF
J: TRBJ2-7
D: TRBD2
size: many
V: TRBV7-8

DNA: TGTGCCAGCAGACCCACCCTCGGGACTAGCGCAAAAGAGACCCAGTACTTC
CDR3: CASRPTLGTSAKETQYF
J: TRBJ2-5
D: TRBD2
size: -
V: TRBV28

DNA: TGTGCCGGACAGGGGTACGAGCAGTACTTC
CDR3: CAGQGYEQYF
J: TRBJ2-7
D: TRBD1
size: -
V: TRBV2

DNA: TGTGCCTGGAGTGTAGCTAACTATGGCTACACCTTC
CDR3: CAWSVANYGYTF
J: TRBJ1-2
D: -
size: -
V: TRBV30

DNA: TGTGCCAGCAGCCCCCCCTTGACAAGACACACTGAAGCTTTCTTT
CDR3: CASSPPLTRHTEAFF
J: TRBJ1-1
D: -
size: few
V: TRBV5-4

DNA: TGTGCCAGCAGCTTAGCGCAGGGGGCCACCGGGGAGCTGTTTTTT
CDR3: CASSLAQGATGELFF
J: TRBJ2-2
D: TRBD1
size: -
V: TRBV7-2

DNA: TGTGCCACCAGCTCCCAAACACTAGCGGAGGGGGGAGAGACCCAGTACTTC
CDR3: CATSSQTLAEGGETQYF
J: TRBJ2-5
D: TRBD2
size: many
V: TRBV15

DNA: TGTGCCATCAGTGAGTCCCCCACGCAGTACTTC
CDR3: CAISESPTQYF
J: TRBJ2-7
D: -
size: few
V: TRBV10-3

DNA: TGTGCCACCAGTGATAGGGACAGTGTTGGCTACACCTTC
CDR3: CATSDRDSVGYTF
J: TRBJ1-2
D: TRBD1
size: many
V: TRBV24-1

DNA: TGCAGCGCCCCGGGGCGGACAGGGGGCCATACGCAGTATTTT
CDR3: CSAPGRTGGHTQYF
J: TRBJ2-3
D: TRBD1
size: -
V: TRBV29-1

DNA: TGCAGCGTTGAAAGTCAGGGGTACGGAAACACCATATATTTT
CDR3: CSVESQGYGNTIYF
J: TRBJ1-3
D: -
size: many
V: TRBV29-1

DNA: TGTGCCAGCAGCTTGGAAGGGAACTCTGGGGCCAACGTCCTGACTTTC
CDR3: CASSLEGNSGANVLTF
J: TRBJ2-6
D: -
size: few
V: TRBV7-6